This T cell receptor (beta chain) appears in the sequencing data of a study of blood T cell repertoires in COVID-19. In the study overall: Acute and convalescent COVID-19 samples came from the United States, Italy and Spain.

Methods used by the authors: Scientists estimated how many nucleated cells there were by amplifying reference gene primers. Sequenced by immunoSEQ multiplex PCR; TCRdb stores in-frame clones only, minus some. The D gene and trimming were derived from the DNA, and the V and J assignments and clone size from that table. Of tens of thousands of clones listed, roughly 83% are singletons. There are a few counts of this clone. There are 15 residues in the CDR3. Germline V gene sequence: CDR1 SGHTA, CDR2 FQGNSA. The V segment lost 5 bases and the J segment 9 bases; nucleotides outside the gene matches: 8. This TCR was recovered from a woman aged 55-70 years with acute or convalescent COVID-19. The sample was peripheral blood. This chain uses TRBV7-2 with TRBJ1-6; 9 bases match TRBD1. CDR3 loop: CASSPGQGYGSPLHF. The CDR3 nucleotides are TGTGCCAGCAGCCCGGGACAGGGTTACGGTTCACCCCTCCACTTT.